The clone carrying this T cell receptor beta chain turned up a few times. What it binds is not known. With a J-beta primer mix and a sample-barcoded 5' primer, a second PCR ran about 7 to 11 cycles. From the 5' RACE reads, TCRdb called clonotypes with MiXCR, one entry per CDR3 protein. The table shows about 640,000 distinct CDR3 sequences, with about 30% occurring only once. The data originate from a study of blood T cells in healthy people across ages. General study results and limits: CMV status of donors was unknown, possibly confounding expanded clonotype changes.

The study drew donors from healthy Caucasian individuals in Russia aged roughly 6 to 95. This receptor was taken from a woman of 80 years or more in good health. The specimen sequenced was blood.

The CDR3 here is CASSLDRSGGGYNEQFF. The CDR3 coding sequence is TGTGCCAGCAGCTTAGATCGTAGCGGGGGAGGCTACAATGAGCAGTTCTTC. The chain couples TRBV11-3 to TRBJ2-1, with 9 bases that match TRBD2. The V gene end was trimmed by 0 bases and the J gene end by 3 bases; junction bases not matched to a gene: 6. This CDR3 is 17 amino acids long. CDR1 is SGHNT and CDR2 is YENEEA in the germline V gene.